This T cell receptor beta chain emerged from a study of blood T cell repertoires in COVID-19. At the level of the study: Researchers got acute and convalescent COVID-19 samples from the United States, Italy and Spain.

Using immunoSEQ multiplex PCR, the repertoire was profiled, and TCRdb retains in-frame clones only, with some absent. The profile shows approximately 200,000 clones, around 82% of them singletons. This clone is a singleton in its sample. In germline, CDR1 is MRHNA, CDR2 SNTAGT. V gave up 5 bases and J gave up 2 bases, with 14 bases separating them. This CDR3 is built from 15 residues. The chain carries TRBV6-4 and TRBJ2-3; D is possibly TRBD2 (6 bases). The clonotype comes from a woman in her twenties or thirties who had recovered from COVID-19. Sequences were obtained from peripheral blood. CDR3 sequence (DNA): TGTGCCAGCAGTCCTAGCGCCACGAACACAGATACGCAGTATTTT. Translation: CASSPSATNTDTQYF.